The entry below describes one TCR beta chain. What it binds is unknown. The data are from a study of radiotherapy plus CTLA-4 blockade in lung cancer. Study details: Overall, roughly 17% of patients showed an objective response, while over 30% attained disease control.

Clones were sequenced by immunoSEQ multiplex PCR, and TCRdb holds only the in-frame ones, with some missing. The sample includes about 68,000 clones, 79% seen only once; the top ten take about 10%. Study observations and caveats: Tumor-derived TCR clones expanded in blood after radiotherapy plus ipilimumab. Early clonal dynamics of blood T cells, together with interferon-beta, were reported as the best response predictor.

Each patient with chemo-refractory metastatic non-small-cell lung cancer was treated with focal radiation plus CTLA-4 blockade using ipilimumab. V lost 0 bases and J 5 bases, leaving 6 bases between the germline ends. This CDR3 is built from 13 residues. The germline V gene has CDR1 SGHAT and CDR2 FQNNGV. Source: peripheral blood, taken from a patient treated with radiotherapy plus ipilimumab. The receptor comes from a human donor with non-small cell lung cancer who had a complete response to radiotherapy plus ipilimumab. The genes are TRBV11-2 and TRBJ2-3; D uncertain. CDR3 DNA sequence: TGTGCCAGCAGCTTAGATTTACTAGATACGCAGTATTTT. It specifies CASSLDLLDTQYF.